These 4 T cell receptor beta chains came from one sample sequenced in a study of blood T cell repertoires in COVID-19. Repertoires were generated with immunoSEQ multiplex PCR, while TCRdb's copy carries only in-frame clones and drops some. The sample shows about 64,000 clones, approximately 91% of them seen only once. The sample consisted of peripheral blood. The origin of the receptors is a human donor in a cohort sampled during active COVID-19.

The chain links TRBV11-2 to TRBJ1-2, with TRBD1 as a possible D gene (5 bases). V was shortened by 2 bases and J by 2 bases, with 12 bases between the two germline ends. This CDR3 comprises 15 residues. Per germline, CDR1 SGHAT and CDR2 FQNNGV. The CDR3 reads CASSLWGRANYGYTF. Here the CDR3 DNA reads TGTGCCAGCAGCTTATGGGGCAGGGCGAACTATGGCTACACCTTC.

The chain carries TRBV6-5 and TRBJ2-7; 14 bases line up with TRBD2. The CDR3 has 15 amino acids. Trimming cost V 6 bases and J 2 bases; bases outside gene matches: 3. Per the germline V gene, CDR1 is MNHEY and CDR2 is SVGAGI. DNA of the CDR3: TGTGCCAGCAGGGGGACTAGCGGGGGAGCCTACGAGCAGTACTTC. It codes for CASRGTSGGAYEQYF.

The chain employs TRBV19 and TRBJ2-3, with TRBD2 as a possible D gene (5 bases). V lost 2 bases to trimming and J lost 0 bases, with 9 bases between them. The germline CDR1 and CDR2 sequences are LNHDA and SQIVND (reference sequence). This CDR3 is 15 amino acids long. The CDR3 nucleotides are TGTGCCAGTAGTATACAGACTACAAGCACAGATACGCAGTATTTT. It codes for CASSIQTTSTDTQYF.

The V gene is TRBV4-3, the J gene TRBJ2-1, with 7 bases fitting TRBD2. Germline CDR1 LGHNA, CDR2 YSLEER. J lost 3 bases, V lost 4 bases, and 0 bases had no gene match. This CDR3 region has 13 residues. Written as DNA, the CDR3 is TGCGCCAGCAGCCGGGGGGGCTACAATGAGCAGTTCTTC. Translation gives CASSRGGYNEQFF.